This paragraph covers one T cell receptor beta chain sequence. Its antigen target is currently unknown. Within one base of it there is no much larger clone, and no base qualities were kept. The entry originates in a study of blood T cell repertoires in COVID-19 (dated by TCRdb to about 2020). For the wider study: Collaborator samples came from the United States, Italy and Spain and covered acute and convalescent phases of COVID-19. Nearly every sample came with metadata listing a de-identified subject ID, COVID-19 status, age in years and sex. Where HLA class I and class II types were available, the types were taken from metadata supplied by the sample provider, not from assay-based typing. Subjects who had been exposed to COVID-19, were actively infected with it, or had recovered from it provided the deeply sampled blood TCRbeta repertoires that made up the dataset. The samples were drawn from two sources: the first 160 participants of the ongoing ImmuneRACE study, and 1,254 subjects contributed by 6 global collaborators. The material from the prospective study consisted of cDNA or gDNA derived from T cells, B-cell-depleted T cells, or PBMCs. A freely available public database, intended as a resource for researchers studying the immune response to SARS-CoV-2, is where the repertoires were released.

Another Seattle source contributed samples from volunteer blood donors who had recovered from COVID-19. Each collaborating institution followed its own protocols to collect whole blood in K2EDTA tubes. For TCRbeta analysis, collaborator samples were shipped as frozen whole blood, as isolated PBMCs, or as DNA extracted from either sample type. CDR3 length: 12 amino acids, cysteine to phenylalanine. The DNA shown is the 36-base CDR3, in frame from base 1. Relative to germline, V is 3 bases shorter and J is 0 bases shorter, with 6 bases between their ends. As encoded in the germline V gene (reference sequence), CDR1 is GTSNPN while CDR2 is SVGIG. TCRbeta CDR3 regions were amplified from genomic DNA using the immunoSEQ Assay, a bias-controlled multiplex PCR. Per the source publication's procedure: Nucleated cell counts per sample were estimated from amplification of reference gene primers within the assay. To quantify the absolute abundance of each unique TCRbeta CDR3 rearrangement, sequence reads were collapsed and filtered. For each sample, productive Simpson clonality was calculated as the square root of Simpson's diversity index over productive rearrangements. TCRdb carries this immuneACCESS record with in-frame sequences only. Its versions omit some clonotypes, under half of them owing to an unresolved V gene in the studies checked, with the rest unexplained. Clonal size and the V and J genes are those of that table, whereas D and trimming came from the DNA. The sample data list about 200,000 clones, and roughly 80% of these were observed just once. The top ten constitute 13% of the sample.

Overall results and qualifications from the work: The quantity of clinical and demographic metadata differed by source and by participant and was supplied without curation.

This TCR was recovered from a man between 45 and 60 years old who had recovered from COVID-19. The chain employs TRBV30 and TRBJ2-7; the D gene cannot be resolved reliably. The sequencing input was peripheral blood. The CDR3 corresponds to CAWRGNSYEQYF. The DNA sequence reads TGTGCCTGGAGGGGCAACTCCTACGAGCAGTACTTC.